The present T cell receptor beta chain was sequenced within a study of blood T cell repertoires in COVID-19. Across the study: Nucleic acid was either cDNA or gDNA, and it came from T cells, B-cell-depleted T cells, or PBMCs.

Some clones are missing from TCRdb's copy, which holds only in-frame ones; the method was immunoSEQ multiplex PCR. The data show 450,000 to 600,000 clones, around 87% seen once. V was clipped by 7 bases and J by 0 bases, with 7 bases between them. Germline V gene data show CDR1 as SNHLY and CDR2 as FYNNEI. There are 12 residues in the CDR3. Residents of about two dozen US areas, aged about 18 to 95 years, made up the participants. This clone was recorded a few times. The chain combines TRBV2 with TRBJ2-7; D gene unclear. Sequenced input: PBMCs or T cells enriched from blood (not recorded which). The receptor comes from a woman between 18 and 30 years old who had recovered from COVID-19. The CDR3 loop is CASTASSYEQYF. The CDR3 nucleotides are TGTGCCAGCACCGCTAGCTCCTACGAGCAGTACTTC.